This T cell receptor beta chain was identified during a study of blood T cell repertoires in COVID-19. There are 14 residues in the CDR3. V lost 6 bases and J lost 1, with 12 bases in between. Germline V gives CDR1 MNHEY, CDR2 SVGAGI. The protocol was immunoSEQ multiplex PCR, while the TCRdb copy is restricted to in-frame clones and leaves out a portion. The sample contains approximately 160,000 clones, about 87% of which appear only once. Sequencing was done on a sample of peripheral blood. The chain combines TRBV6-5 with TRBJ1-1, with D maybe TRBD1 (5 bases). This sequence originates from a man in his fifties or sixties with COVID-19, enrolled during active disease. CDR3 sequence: CASSRQTGNTEAFF. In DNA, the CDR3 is TGTGCCAGCAGCCGACAAACAGGGAACACTGAAGCTTTCTTT.